One sample yielded the 28 T cell receptor beta chains listed below, sequenced in a study of neurological immune-mediated disorders. MiXCR was run by TCRdb on the 5' RACE reads, yielding one entry per CDR3 protein. Found here are 35,000 or so distinct CDR3 sequences, approximately 14% of them singletons; the top ten hold approximately 30%. The sample consisted of PBMCs. The receptors stem from a woman aged 50 to 60 with HTLV-1-associated myelopathy (HAM/TSP).

V usage is TRBV7-9 and J usage is TRBJ2-3; TRBD2 matches at 7 bases. V shed 9 bases and J 8 bases; nucleotides not matched to a gene: 8. The CDR3 loop spans 12 amino acids. Germline CDR1 and CDR2: SEHNR and FQNEAQ (reference sequence). CDR3 DNA: TGTGCCAGTAGCCCTCAGCGGGGTACGCAGTATTTT. Translating it yields CASSPQRGTQYF.

This clonotype showed up many times. This chain connects TRBV27 to TRBJ2-3, with 8 bases that match TRBD2. After removal of 4 bases from V and 7 bases from J, the junction contained 13 bases not matched to a gene. The CDR3 is 16 residues long. Germline assignment: CDR1 MNHEY and CDR2 SMNVEV (reference sequence). The CDR3 DNA is TGTGCCAGCAGTTCCCCCGCTCGGGGGGGTTGGTATACGCAGTATTTT. This sequence encodes CASSSPARGGWYTQYF.

With respect to this clonotype: It may be a read error: a sequence one base away is much more abundant. CDR3 bases: TGCAGTGCTAGAAGGACAGGAAACACCGTGGAGCTGTTTTTT. Amino acids: CSARRTGNTVELFF. The chain joins TRBV20-1 to TRBJ2-2, with TRBD1 identical over 7 bases. The CDR3 consists of 14 residues. Per the germline V gene, CDR1 is DFQATT and CDR2 is SNEGSKA (reference sequence).

At least ten counts were recorded for this clonotype. The chain has TRBV28 and TRBJ2-3; possibly TRBD2 for D (5 bases). This CDR3 comprises 15 residues. Trimming removed 5 bases from V and 1 base from J, with 13 bases in between. CDR1 and CDR2 from the germline V gene are MDHEN and SYDVKM. The CDR3 bases are TGTGCCAGCAGTCCAACGAGGGTGGGCACAGATACGCAGTATTTT. Translated, it gives CASSPTRVGTDTQYF.

This clonotype showed up many times. The CDR3, as DNA: TGCGCCAGCAGCTTGGCCCCGACAGGGGGCGGCTACGAGCAGTACGTC. Translating it yields CASSLAPTGGGYEQYV. The rearrangement joins TRBV5-1 to TRBJ2-7; 10 bases are a match to TRBD1. V lost 0 bases, J lost 3 bases, and 6 bases stayed unmatched. CDR3 length equals 16 residues. The germline V gene encodes CDR1 SGHRS and CDR2 YFSETQ.

This clonotype was observed at least ten times. The chain links TRBV5-1 to TRBJ2-5; TRBD1 might be the D (6 bases). Germline CDR1 and CDR2: SGHRS and YFSETQ. This CDR3 is 15 amino acids long. The V end lost 4 bases, the J end lost 3 bases, and 16 bases lay between the germline ends. The CDR3 DNA sequence: TGCGCCAGCAGCGCCGCCGGGACACCTAAAGAGACCCAGTACTTC. It specifies CASSAAGTPKETQYF.

The genes are TRBV20-1 and TRBJ2-1; D might be TRBD2 (7 bases). Trimming shortened V by 7 bases and J by 7 bases, and 23 bases separated the two germline ends. Per the germline V gene, CDR1 is DFQATT and CDR2 is SNEGSKA (reference sequence). The CDR3 extends over 15 amino acids. The CDR3 DNA is TGCAGTGTGGATCGGACCCGGGGGGCTGGTAATGAGCAGTTCTTC. It is translated as CSVDRTRGAGNEQFF.

This clonotype was counted many times. A clone one base away is much larger, so this may be a read error. This chain uses TRBV27 with TRBJ1-2; perhaps TRBD1 as D (6 bases). Germline-derived CDR1 and CDR2 are MNHEY and SMNVEV (reference sequence). The CDR3 runs 12 residues. V was pared by 8 bases and J by 7 bases, with 14 bases between. CDR3 region: CASGRGAVGYTF. As DNA, the CDR3 is TGTGCCAGCGGACGGGGGGCTGTTGGCTACACCTTC.

This clonotype has at least ten counts. This chain connects TRBV5-1 to TRBJ1-3; D may be TRBD1 (6 bases). CDR1 and CDR2 from the germline V gene are SGHRS and YFSETQ. V lost 5 bases and J lost 4, with 13 bases in between. The CDR3 consists of 14 residues. The CDR3 DNA reads as TGCGCCAGCAGAATCGGGGGCACAGGAAACACCATATATTTT. Protein: CASRIGGTGNTIYF.

By frequency in the sample, this clonotype is medium-sized. This sequence joins TRBV12-3 or TRBV12-4 and TRBJ2-6; D unclear. Trimming removed 2 bases at V and 1 base at J, with 3 bases between. CDR3 length equals 14 residues. CDR3 coding DNA: TGTGCCAGCAGTTTACGGTCTGGGGCCAACGTCCTGACTTTC. The encoded protein is CASSLRSGANVLTF.

This clonotype was seen at least ten times. The chain has TRBV12-3 or TRBV12-4 and TRBJ1-1; 7 nucleotides align to TRBD1. The CDR3 length is 15 residues. J gave up 1 base and V 7 bases, and 9 bases lay outside the gene matches. CDR3: CASTPTGHPNTEAFF. The CDR3 coding sequence is TGTGCCAGCACCCCGACAGGGCACCCGAACACTGAAGCTTTCTTT.

This clonotype was counted ten times or more. The chain uses TRBV7-9 and TRBJ1-1; D is undetermined. Germline-derived CDR1 and CDR2 are SEHNR and FQNEAQ (reference sequence). CDR3 length: 14 residues. Trimming pared 4 bases from V and 2 bases from J, leaving 11 bases between. CDR3 residues: CASSSRVRNTEAFF. The CDR3 DNA is TGTGCCAGCAGCTCCCGGGTCCGAAACACTGAAGCTTTCTTT.

This clonotype was counted at least ten times. This rearrangement joins TRBV28 to TRBJ2-2; 15 bases map to TRBD2. Looked up from germline, CDR1 is MDHEN and CDR2 is SYDVKM. The CDR3 has 16 residues. Unmatched junction bases numbered 6, after V lost 9 bases and J lost 4 bases. The CDR3 nucleotides are TGTGCCAGTCTTGGGACTAGCGGGGGGCCCACCGGGGAGCTGTTTTTT. Protein: CASLGTSGGPTGELFF. Combining the CDR3 with reference TRBV28 and TRBJ2-2 gives the whole variable domain DVKVTQSSRYLVKRTGEKVFLECVQDMDHENMFWYRQDPGLGLRLIYFSYDVKMKEKGDIPEGYSVSREKKERFSLILESASTNQTSMYLCASLGTSGGPTGELFFGEGSRLTVL.

This clonotype has at least ten counts. This sequence joins TRBV20-1 and TRBJ1-4, with a tentative D call TRBD1 (5 bases). The germline gives CDR1 DFQATT, CDR2 SNEGSKA (reference sequence). The CDR3 covers 15 residues. V lost 6 bases, J lost 3 bases, and 17 bases lay in between. Here the CDR3 reads CSAKISGGSNEKLFF. The CDR3 nucleotides read TGCAGTGCAAAAATTTCCGGGGGATCTAATGAAAAACTGTTTTTT.

In its sample, this clonotype was seen many times. This chain links TRBV5-1 with TRBJ1-1; tentatively, D is TRBD1 (5 bases). The germline CDR1 and CDR2 sequences are SGHRS and YFSETQ. Trimming pared 4 bases from V and 6 bases from J, leaving 16 bases between. The CDR3 loop spans 14 amino acids. The CDR3 spells CASSPIGGGPEAFF. DNA for the CDR3: TGCGCCAGCAGCCCAATCGGGGGGGGACCTGAAGCTTTCTTT.

This clonotype was seen ten or more times. The chain joins TRBV7-2 to TRBJ1-6; no firm D call. The CDR3 is 13 residues long. Trimming removed 1 base from V and 7 bases from J, with 5 bases in between. CDR1 and CDR2 from the germline V gene are SGHTA and FQGNSA. In DNA, the CDR3 is TGTGCCAGCAGCTTAGACGTAAATTCACCCCTCCACTTT. It is translated as CASSLDVNSPLHF. The full variable domain, completed using reference TRBV7-2 and TRBJ1-6, is GAGVSQSPSNKVTEKGKDVELRCDPISGHTALYWYRQSLGQGLEFLIYFQGNSAPDKSGLPSDRFSAERTGGSVSTLTIQRTQQEDSAVYLCASSLDVNSPLHFGNGTRLTVT.

This clonotype was seen ten or more times. Relative to the germline gene, one junction end is altered; a read error may explain this. J is TRBJ2-1 and V is TRBV4-1; 8 nucleotides line up with TRBD2. In germline, CDR1 is MGHRA, CDR2 YSYEKL. The CDR3 contains 12 residues. The CDR3 DNA sequence: TGCGCCAGCAGCCCTCCCGGGGGGGCCGGGGTCTTC. Its translation is CASSPPGGAGVF.

Worth noting for this clonotype: With a much larger clone just one base away, this may be a read error. Here the CDR3 omits its conserved ending phenylalanine or tryptophan, so a read error is the likely source. The J gene is TRBJ2-1, the V gene TRBV6-1, with D possibly matching TRBD1 (6 bases). This CDR3 spans 12 amino acids. The germline gives CDR1 MNHNS, CDR2 SASEGT. V dropped 6 bases and J dropped 10 bases, with 13 bases sitting between them. DNA for the CDR3: TGTGCCAGCAGCTTTGGACAGTTAGAGCAGTTCGTC. Translating gives CASSFGQLEQFV.

This clonotype was counted many times. CDR3 region: CASRRGLFGGTDTQYF. The CDR3 nucleotides are TGTGCCAGCAGACGGGGACTCTTCGGAGGCACAGATACGCAGTATTTT. The V call is TRBV27, the J call TRBJ2-3, with D possibly matching TRBD2 (6 bases). The germline V gene has CDR1 MNHEY and CDR2 SMNVEV (reference sequence). The CDR3 loop spans 16 amino acids. V gave up 6 bases and J gave up 1 base, with 17 bases separating them.

Ten or more counts support this clonotype. The rearrangement uses TRBV5-6 and TRBJ2-7, with a weak D call TRBD1 (6 bases). Trimming removed 2 bases from V and 7 bases from J, with 10 bases in between. In germline, CDR1 is SGHDT, CDR2 YYEEEE. The CDR3 contains 12 residues. Here the CDR3 reads CASSFGTLEQYF. The CDR3 DNA follows: TGTGCCAGCAGCTTCGGGACACTGGAGCAGTACTTC.

This clonotype was observed many times. DNA for the CDR3: TGTGCCAGCAGTGGGAGAGACAGGCCCCACTCTGGAAACACCATATATTTT. Encoded protein: CASSGRDRPHSGNTIYF. The chain joins TRBV25-1 to TRBJ1-3; possibly TRBD1 for D (6 bases). V was pared by 4 bases and J by 0 bases, with 16 bases between. The CDR3 extends over 17 amino acids. Germline lookup yields CDR1 MGHDK and CDR2 SYGVNS.

This clonotype came up many times. The V call is TRBV7-9, the J call TRBJ2-2, with a tentative D call TRBD2 (6 bases). Between the trimmed V and J ends, which lost 5 bases and 2 bases, there was a span of 9 bases. The CDR3 contains 14 residues. Germline V gene lookup returns CDR1 SEHNR and CDR2 FQNEAQ (reference sequence). DNA of the CDR3: TGTGCCAGCAGCAGGGACTCTAACACCGGGGAGCTGTTTTTT. Translating it yields CASSRDSNTGELFF. Combining the CDR3 with reference TRBV7-9 and TRBJ2-2 gives the whole variable domain DTGVSQNPRHKITKRGQNVTFRCDPISEHNRLYWYRQTLGQGPEFLTYFQNEAQLEKSRLLSDRFSAERPKGSFSTLEIQRTEQGDSAMYLCASSRDSNTGELFFGEGSRLTVL.

This clonotype occurred many times. J is TRBJ1-2 and V is TRBV7-2; TRBD1 agrees at 7 bases. Per the germline V gene, CDR1 is SGHTA and CDR2 is FQGNSA. The junction had 15 bases not matched to a gene; V was cut back by 4 bases and J by 7 bases. The CDR3 spans 16 residues. Here the CDR3 reads CASSSGGAAQRGGYTF. As DNA, the CDR3 is TGTGCCAGCAGCTCAGGGGGGGCCGCACAACGGGGTGGCTACACCTTC.

This clonotype came up many times. The V gene is TRBV15, the J gene TRBJ1-5; D gene uncertain. The V end lost 0 bases, the J end lost 1 base, and 4 bases lay between the germline ends. The CDR3 covers 14 residues. Germline lookup yields CDR1 LNHNV and CDR2 YYDKDF (reference sequence). The CDR3 nucleotides are TGTGCCACCAGCAGAGATGCAAGCAATCAGCCCCAGCATTTT. Translating gives CATSRDASNQPQHF. Drawing the rest from reference TRBV15 and TRBJ1-5, the complete variable domain is DAMVIQNPRYQVTQFGKPVTLSCSQTLNHNVMYWYQQKSSQAPKLLFHYYDKDFNNEADTPDNFQSRRPNTSFCFLDIRSPGLGDTAMYLCATSRDASNQPQHFGDGTRLSIL.

This clonotype was seen repeatedly, ten times or more. The rearrangement links TRBV7-9 to TRBJ1-2; the D gene is possibly TRBD1 (6 bases). This CDR3 spans 15 amino acids. Germline V lookup: CDR1 SEHNR, CDR2 FQNEAQ (reference sequence). Trimming pared 5 bases from V and 8 bases from J, leaving 21 bases between. CDR3 protein: CASSPGRGPEGGYTF. CDR3 sequence (DNA): TGTGCCAGCAGCCCCGGACGGGGGCCCGAAGGCGGCTACACCTTC. Full variable domain (outside the CDR3, taken from reference TRBV7-9 and TRBJ1-2): DTGVSQNPRHKITKRGQNVTFRCDPISEHNRLYWYRQTLGQGPEFLTYFQNEAQLEKSRLLSDRFSAERPKGSFSTLEIQRTEQGDSAMYLCASSPGRGPEGGYTFGSGTRLTVV.

This clonotype was seen many times. The chain has TRBV9 and TRBJ2-3; TRBD2 might be the D (6 bases). With 0 bases removed from V and 9 bases from J, the gap between germline ends came to 11 bases. The CDR3 has 13 amino acids. Germline values: CDR1 SGDLS, CDR2 YYNGEE. The CDR3 bases are TGTGCCAGCAGCGTAGACGGGAGTGGAACGCAGTATTTT. This gives the protein CASSVDGSGTQYF.

This clonotype came up many times. V and J are TRBV15 and TRBJ1-2; D is unclear. This CDR3 has 15 amino acids. Germline CDR1 and CDR2: LNHNV and YYDKDF (reference sequence). Trimming took 0 bases from V and 7 from J, leaving 15 bases between them. The CDR3 region has the DNA TGTGCCACCAGCAGAGATCTCGTAAACTCGGGTGGCTACACCTTC. As protein: CATSRDLVNSGGYTF.

This clonotype came up many times. The rearrangement joins TRBV14 to TRBJ2-1, with TRBD2 matching over 11 bases. Trimming at V came to 1 base and at J to 9 bases, leaving 5 bases not matched to a gene. The CDR3 runs 15 residues. CDR1 SGHDN and CDR2 FVKESK come from the germline V gene. The CDR3 bases are TGTGCCAGCAGCCAAGGTGTAGCGGGGGGGCGTGAGCAGTTCTTC. Translation: CASSQGVAGGREQFF.